This TCR beta chain was documented in a study of metastatic and nonmetastatic thyroid tumors. Background on the study: Where malignant and benign thyroid patients were concerned, repertoires were compared across blood and tumor or nodule tissue. Study-wide points: Reported TCR beta diversity, measured in blood and tumor, was significantly higher for malignant thyroid tumors than for benign nodules.

CDR1 MNHNS and CDR2 SASEGT come from the germline V gene. V was cut by 6 bases and J by 4 bases, with 13 bases left in between. CDR3 length: 13 residues. None of the patients had undergone any treatment ahead of thyroid surgery. MiXCR was used by TCRdb to re-call the PCR reads. The data show roughly 21,000 clones, approximately 25% seen once. In its sample, this clone was seen many times. The antigen remains unidentified. The clonotype comes from a female donor with papillary thyroid cancer or a benign thyroid nodule (not recorded which). Some clones in this sample may be carry-over from other donors' samples. The chain has TRBV6-1 and TRBJ2-7, with D possibly TRBD1 on 6 matching bases. Input material: blood. The CDR3 DNA follows: TGTGCCAGCAGATACAGGGAGTCGTACGAGCAGTACTTC. Its protein is CASRYRESYEQYF.